This TCR beta chain was identified in a study of CD8 T cells in Susac syndrome. Germline-derived CDR1 and CDR2 are SGDLS and YYNGEE. Trimming removed 4 bases from V and 2 bases from J; junction bases left unmatched: 17. The CDR3 totals 18 residues. RNA, at about 0.5 to 1 ug, was reverse transcribed with random hexamers. TCRdb itself ran the immunoSEQ multiplex PCR reads through MiXCR, one entry per CDR3 protein. The sample yields about 300,000 distinct CDR3 sequences, roughly 84% seen once. The sequenced material came from CD8+ T cells from PBMCs. This TCR was recovered from a human donor with multiple sclerosis. This chain joins TRBV9 and TRBJ2-7; TRBD2 agrees at 8 bases. CDR3 residues: CASSTSTSENSDPYEQYF. DNA for the CDR3: TGTGCCAGCAGCACATCGACTAGCGAGAACTCCGACCCCTACGAGCAGTACTTC. Full variable domain (outside the CDR3, taken from reference TRBV9 and TRBJ2-7): DSGVTQTPKHLITATGQRVTLRCSPRSGDLSVYWYQQSLDQGLQFLIQYYNGEERAKGNILERFSAQQFPDLHSELNLSSLELGDSALYFCASSTSTSENSDPYEQYFGPGTRLTVT.